The entry below describes one T cell receptor (beta chain). This clonotype was picked up many times. The antigen it recognizes is unknown. No quality values exist for individual bases; no much larger clone is one base distant. Library preparation employed multiplex PCR. Instrument on record: Illumina HiSeq 4000. To build TCR beta libraries, CDR3 regions were amplified by Arm-PCR using iRepertoire HTBI primers. Gel purification was performed on PCR products prior to sequencing. Concerning the study's data processing: Gene usage analysis of CDR3 amino acid clonotypes relied on the roughly 60 TRBV and 13 to 15 TRBJ segments identified across samples. COPE and FqMerger were used to merge filtered high-quality paired reads into contigs. BLAST was used to align contigs to IMGT TRBV, TRBD and TRBJ reference genes, and CDR3 was defined according to IMGT. Highly expanded clones were defined as clonotypes with a frequency above 0.1%. Shannon entropy served as the measure of repertoire diversity, while the Gini coefficient captured V-J evenness. Public clonotypes were defined as clonotypes shared by more than one individual. The raw public reads went through TCRdb reprocessing: fastp at Q25, MiXCR clone calling, in-frame beta chains kept. Entries that share a CDR3 protein sequence are merged under the most common genes and DNA. For this entry, the V and J calls and clone size follow TCRdb and not the study's own pipeline. This sample gives about 470,000 distinct CDR3 sequences in total; 20% to 25% of them show up just once. Of the sample, roughly 7% falls within the top ten clones.

The time point label of this sample denotes: persistent/refractory GD, antithyroid drugs over 5 years with positive TRAb. For both TCR sequencing and RNA sequencing, RNA was extracted from PBMCs using TRIzol. The diagnosis of Graves' disease followed American Thyroid Association guidelines. Patients were recruited from an endocrinology department in Xi'an, China. From each patient, about 9 milliliters of peripheral blood was collected into an EDTA anticoagulant tube. PBMCs were isolated by Ficoll Paque Plus density gradient separation without further T cell sorting. An Agilent 2100 Bioanalyzer and agarose gel were used to check RNA quality, while a NanoDrop 2000 measured RNA concentration. The source of the sample is a study of regulatory T cells in long-lasting Graves disease listed by TCRdb under 2021. For context, the study as a whole: To count as having persistent Graves' disease, a patient had to have received antithyroid drug treatment for over 5 years with TSH receptor autoantibodies remaining persistently positive. Persistent Graves' disease patients were compared with newly diagnosed Graves' disease patients by peripheral blood TCR sequencing and RNA sequencing. The study took place in China and was registered as a clinical trial. TCR sequencing covered roughly 13 persistent and roughly 20 newly diagnosed Graves' disease patients, approximately 33 samples in total. In the clinical cohort, patients with persistent Graves' disease had used antithyroid drugs for an average of about 10 years.

Via the germline V gene, CDR1 is MDHEN and CDR2 SYDVKM. Taken from cysteine to phenylalanine, the CDR3 has 16 residues. Of the read, only the CDR3 DNA is kept; its 48 bases are in frame from base 1. V and J lose 5 bases and 1 base, and a span of 14 bases separates them. Broad study findings and their caveats: TRBV28, TRBJ1-2 and TRBJ2-5 were preferentially used in persistent disease, while TRBV20-1 and TRBJ2-1 were favored in newly diagnosed disease. The small sample size was acknowledged by the authors as a limitation that may reduce accuracy. Compared with newly diagnosed patients, patients with persistent Graves' disease had lower TCR Shannon entropy and fewer highly expanded clones, which suggests clonal expansion. The study examined only peripheral blood because the primary lesion, thyroid tissue, could not be accessed. Persistent patients shared more public clonotypes among themselves (more than 2,500) than newly diagnosed patients did (more than 950). Only the TCR beta chain was sequenced and analyzed.

The rearranged chain carries TRBV28 and TRBJ1-4, with an unclear D gene assignment. The sequence was collected from a female donor with Graves disease. This sample comprised peripheral blood mononuclear cells (PBMCs), obtained when the disease was refractory, from a patient treated with antithyroid drugs. CDR3 reads: CASSRSGEKTNEKLFF. The DNA sequence reads TGTGCCAGCAGTAGATCCGGGGAGAAAACTAATGAAAAACTGTTTTTT.